These 17 T cell receptor beta chains originate from one sample sequenced in a study of HIV-infected patients and healthy controls. All unsorted peripheral T cells were captured because whole blood was used without fractionation. 400 to 550 ng RNA was reverse transcribed with alpha and beta constant-region primers. Using multiplexing indices, alpha and beta chain libraries were generated apart by chain-specific third strand synthesis. One entry per CDR3 protein results from TCRdb running MiXCR on the 5' RACE reads. The table records some 7,600 distinct CDR3 sequences, approximately 8.4% of them present only once. The sequencing here drew on blood, taken before antiretroviral therapy. All receptors come from an adult with HIV infection.

This clonotype was detected ten times or more. The chain employs TRBV27 and TRBJ1-1; D unclear. Germline V gene data show CDR1 as MNHEY and CDR2 as SMNVEV (reference sequence). Trimming left V 3 bases short and J 1 base short, with 6 bases between. This CDR3 contains 13 residues. The CDR3: CASSFRWNTEAFF. The DNA for the CDR3 is TGTGCCAGCAGTTTTAGGTGGAACACTGAAGCTTTCTTT.

In its sample, this clonotype was seen many times. CDR3 sequence: CASSGEEPGETQYF. CDR3 nucleotides: TGTGCCAGCAGCGGAGAGGAGCCGGGGGAGACCCAGTACTTC. The chain joins TRBV12-3 or TRBV12-4 to TRBJ2-5, with TRBD2 as a possible D gene (5 bases). Trimming took 6 bases from V and 5 from J, leaving 16 bases between them. This CDR3 is built from 14 residues.

This clonotype qualifies as medium-sized. V gene TRBV20-1 combines with J gene TRBJ2-3, with a weak D call TRBD1 (6 bases). Trimming stripped 5 bases from V and 1 base from J, with 13 bases between. The V gene's germline CDR1 is DFQATT and CDR2 SNEGSKA (reference sequence). The CDR3 has 14 residues. The CDR3 loop is CSASAQGRTDTQYF. The CDR3 DNA reads TGCAGTGCTTCCGCACAGGGACGCACAGATACGCAGTATTTT.

By share, this clonotype ranks as medium-sized. This chain connects TRBV3-1 to TRBJ2-6, with D possibly matching TRBD1 (5 bases). Deletions cut 0 bases from V and 4 bases from J, with 10 bases between. The germline CDR1 and CDR2 sequences are LGHDT and YNNKEL (reference sequence). This CDR3 is 16 amino acids long. The CDR3 loop is CASSQEKGRGANVLTF. In nucleotides, the CDR3 is TGTGCCAGCAGCCAAGAGAAGGGGCGGGGGGCCAACGTCCTGACTTTC.

Judged by abundance, this clonotype is medium-sized. CDR3: CSVEGGGQGLYTEAFF. The CDR3 nucleotides read TGCAGCGTTGAAGGGGGGGGACAGGGGTTGTACACTGAAGCTTTCTTT. The chain is built from TRBV29-1 and TRBJ1-1; TRBD1 aligns across 10 bases. Trimming cost V 1 base and J 3 bases; bases outside gene matches: 8. CDR3 size: 16 residues. Per germline, CDR1 SQVTM and CDR2 ANQGSEA.

By share of the sample, this clonotype is medium-sized. This chain joins TRBV6-5 and TRBJ1-2, with 7 bases identical to TRBD1. From germline, CDR1 is MNHEY and CDR2 SVGAGI. The CDR3 contains 14 residues. V lost 6 bases, J lost 5 bases, and 9 bases stayed unmatched. CDR3: CASRLREGAYGYTF. The CDR3 bases are TGTGCCAGCAGACTCAGGGAGGGGGCATATGGCTACACCTTC.

Within the sample, this clonotype is medium-sized. J is TRBJ2-5 and V is TRBV12-3 or TRBV12-4, with 11 bases that match TRBD2. With V trimmed by 6 bases and J by 4 bases, 10 bases remained unmatched. The CDR3 is 16 amino acids. The CDR3 here is CASSYLAGGFGETQYF. The CDR3 DNA is TGTGCCAGCAGCTATCTAGCGGGGGGTTTCGGAGAGACCCAGTACTTC.

The chain uses TRBV6-1 and TRBJ2-7; D possibly matches TRBD1 or TRBD2 (5 bases each). Trimming removed 4 bases at V and 2 bases at J, with 9 bases between. The CDR3 has 13 amino acids. The V gene's germline CDR1 is MNHNS and CDR2 SASEGT. The CDR3, as DNA: TGTGCCAGCAGTGCATGGGGACCCTACGAGCAGTACTTC. Its translation is CASSAWGPYEQYF.

The V gene is TRBV5-5, the J gene TRBJ2-1, with D unclear. This CDR3 region has 15 residues. V was clipped by 4 bases and J by 4 bases, with 15 bases between them. Germline V gives CDR1 SGHKS, CDR2 YYEKEE (reference sequence). The CDR3 region is CASSGAPLSYNEQFF. The CDR3 DNA sequence: TGTGCCAGCAGCGGCGCCCCTCTATCGTACAATGAGCAGTTCTTC.

This clonotype was seen a few times. J is TRBJ1-2 and V is TRBV27, with 10 nucleotides matching TRBD1. The CDR3 runs to 16 residues. The V and J ends lost 0 bases and 8 bases, in that order; junction bases with no gene match: 9. Germline CDR1 MNHEY, CDR2 SMNVEV (reference sequence). This chain's CDR3 is CASSLSPVTGGDGYTF. CDR3 sequence (DNA): TGTGCCAGCAGTTTATCGCCGGTGACAGGGGGCGACGGCTACACCTTC.

This clonotype qualifies as medium-sized (0.01 to 0.1%). The gene calls are TRBV3-1 and TRBJ2-7, with D possibly being TRBD2 (6 bases). CDR1 and CDR2 (germline): LGHDT, YNNKEL (reference sequence). The CDR3 is made up of 14 amino acids. V lost 4 bases to trimming and J lost 0 bases, with 10 bases between them. The CDR3: CASSPGLSSYEQYF. CDR3 nucleotides: TGTGCCAGCAGCCCGGGACTGAGCTCCTACGAGCAGTACTTC.

Within the sample, this clonotype is medium-sized. V gene TRBV11-2 combines with J gene TRBJ1-6; D remains unclear. Between the trimmed V and J ends, which lost 5 bases and 7 bases, there was a span of 12 bases. Germline V gene sequence: CDR1 SGHAT, CDR2 FQNNGV. This CDR3 has 14 residues. The CDR3 reads CASSLILRNSPLHF. The DNA for the CDR3 is TGTGCCAGCAGCCTCATACTTAGGAATTCACCCCTCCACTTT.

By share, this clonotype ranks as medium-sized. The chain joins TRBV25-1 to TRBJ2-5; TRBD1 aligns across 7 bases. CDR1 is MGHDK and CDR2 is SYGVNS in the germline V gene. Unmatched junction bases numbered 6, after V lost 3 bases and J lost 5 bases. The CDR3 spans 14 residues. CDR3 DNA sequence: TGTGCCAGCAGTGATGACAGGGCAATGGAGACCCAGTACTTC. This gives the protein CASSDDRAMETQYF.

This clonotype was counted only a few times. The chain recombines TRBV13 with TRBJ2-3, with 13 bases fitting TRBD2. The V gene's germline CDR1 is PRHDT and CDR2 FYEKMQ (reference sequence). This CDR3 has 13 amino acids. The J segment lost 4 bases and the V segment lost 8 bases, leaving 0 bases of the junction unmatched. CDR3 coding DNA: TGTGCCAGCGGACTAGCGGGGGCAGATACGCAGTATTTT. Protein product: CASGLAGADTQYF.

The CDR3 coding sequence is TGTGCCAGCACCAAGAACCCCCGAGCGGGAGAGAGTAATGAGCAGTTCTTC. Its protein product is CASTKNPRAGESNEQFF. V and J are TRBV14 and TRBJ2-1; 8 bases are a match to TRBD2. This CDR3 comprises 17 residues. V shed 7 bases and J 7 bases; nucleotides not matched to a gene: 18. Germline V CDR1 and CDR2: SGHDN, FVKESK.

This clonotype is termed medium-sized. The gene calls are TRBV12-3 or TRBV12-4 and TRBJ1-1; TRBD1 might be the D (6 bases). This CDR3 spans 14 amino acids. V lost 8 bases and J lost 5, with 18 bases in between. CDR3 protein: CASYRGLRGTEAFF. The DNA of the CDR3 is TGTGCCAGCTACCGGGGTCTGAGGGGGACTGAAGCTTTCTTT.

In this sample, this clonotype turned up many times. This chain uses TRBV7-2 with TRBJ2-3, with 12 bases matching TRBD2. Germline CDR1 is SGHTA and CDR2 is FQGNSA. This CDR3 is 17 amino acids long. J gave up 5 bases and V 5 bases, and 11 bases lay outside the gene matches. CDR3 loop: CASSPLWGGLAGDTQYF. For the CDR3, the DNA is TGTGCCAGCAGCCCCTTATGGGGGGGACTAGCGGGAGATACGCAGTATTTT.